These 14 T cell receptor beta chains were sequenced from one sample in a study of cytomegalovirus exposure and HLA in healthy donors. PCR used 60 Vbeta primers and 13 Jbeta primers. Generated by immunoSEQ multiplex PCR, the TCRdb table keeps only in-frame clones and is missing some. Here the sample spans about 200,000 clones, 70% to 85% being singletons. Sequenced input: PBMCs. These TCRs come from a man aged 45-60 years in good health and CMV-seronegative.

A remark on this clone: The sample carries other DNA sequences with the same CDR3. The chain has TRBV5-1 and TRBJ1-1; 8 bases match TRBD1. The CDR3 has 14 amino acids. The J segment lost 1 base and the V segment lost 4 bases, leaving 3 bases of the junction unmatched. CDR1 and CDR2 (germline): SGHRS, YFSETQ. The chain's CDR3 is CASSRTGGNTEAFF. In DNA, the CDR3 is TGCGCCAGCAGCCGTACAGGGGGGAACACTGAAGCTTTCTTT.

This clone came up once. J is TRBJ2-1 and V is TRBV10-3, with no clear D. V was pared by 2 bases and J by 3 bases, with 11 bases between. The CDR3 has 15 amino acids. Per the germline V gene, CDR1 is ENHRY and CDR2 is SYGVKD. The CDR3 coding sequence is TGTGCCATCAGTGAGGAGCGCCTCCTCTACAATGAGCAGTTCTTC. Translated: CAISEERLLYNEQFF.

V and J are TRBV28 and TRBJ2-2, with 8 bases identical to TRBD1. CDR1 and CDR2 (germline): MDHEN, SYDVKM. Trimming at V came to 0 bases and at J to 7 bases, leaving 4 bases not matched to a gene. CDR3 length: 15 amino acids. The DNA of the CDR3 is TGTGCCAGCAGTTTATGGGGACAGGATCACGGGGAGCTGTTTTTT. Encoded protein: CASSLWGQDHGELFF.

As for this clone: Other DNA sequences in the same sample also yield this CDR3. The V call is TRBV2, the J call TRBJ1-2; 8 nucleotides agree with TRBD1. The CDR3 covers 13 residues. Germline V gene lookup returns CDR1 SNHLY and CDR2 FYNNEI. Trimming removed 5 bases from V and 8 bases from J; junction bases left unmatched: 7. The CDR3 protein is CASSTLQGAGYTF. CDR3 coding DNA: TGTGCCAGCAGTACACTGCAGGGGGCGGGCTACACCTTC. Drawing the rest from reference TRBV2 and TRBJ1-2, the complete variable domain is EPEVTQTPSHQVTQMGQEVILRCVPISNHLYFYWYRQILGQKVEFLVSFYNNEISEKSEIFDDQFSVERPDGSNFTLKIRSTKLEDSAMYFCASSTLQGAGYTFGSGTRLTVV.

This chain joins TRBV5-5 and TRBJ1-2; no clear D gene. Trimming stripped 3 bases from V and 5 bases from J, with 11 bases between. Germline V CDR1 and CDR2: SGHKS, YYEKEE (reference sequence). The CDR3 is made up of 13 amino acids. The CDR3, as DNA: TGTGCCAGCAGCTCCCGCCCGGGGTATGGCTACACCTTC. Translated, it gives CASSSRPGYGYTF.

The chain uses TRBV4-2 and TRBJ1-2, with 9 bases lining up with TRBD1. The CDR3 has 16 residues. Losses at the gene ends were 0 bases for V and 4 bases for J; bases not matched to a gene: 6. Germline V CDR1 and CDR2: LGHNA, YNFKEQ. The CDR3 DNA sequence: TGTGCCAGCAGCCAAGAAATAACAGGGGGCCCCTATGGCTACACCTTC. Amino acid sequence: CASSQEITGGPYGYTF.

The CDR3 DNA follows: TGTGCCAGCAACCCCGACAGGGGGAACACCGGGGAGCTGTTTTTT. Translation gives CASNPDRGNTGELFF. This chain connects TRBV2 to TRBJ2-2; 8 positions match TRBD1. Germline V CDR1 and CDR2: SNHLY, FYNNEI. This CDR3 is built from 15 residues. The V gene end was trimmed by 7 bases and the J gene end by 1 base; junction bases not matched to a gene: 5. Full variable domain (remainder filled in from reference TRBV2 and TRBJ2-2): EPEVTQTPSHQVTQMGQEVILRCVPISNHLYFYWYRQILGQKVEFLVSFYNNEISEKSEIFDDQFSVERPDGSNFTLKIRSTKLEDSAMYFCASNPDRGNTGELFFGEGSRLTVL.

The chain couples TRBV28 to TRBJ2-7, with 9 bases aligning to TRBD1. The CDR3 spans 14 residues. CDR1 is MDHEN and CDR2 is SYDVKM in the germline V gene. Trimming at V came to 3 bases and at J to 6 bases, leaving 6 bases not matched to a gene. The CDR3 reads CASSFGTGWGEQYF. The CDR3 DNA is TGTGCCAGCAGTTTTGGGACAGGGTGGGGCGAGCAGTACTTC.

The rearrangement uses TRBV5-1 and TRBJ2-7, with a possible D match to TRBD1 (5 bases). Germline lookup yields CDR1 SGHRS and CDR2 YFSETQ. This CDR3 has 13 amino acids. Trimming took 3 bases from V and 4 from J, leaving 11 bases between them. Here the CDR3 reads CASSWVGPYEQYF. The CDR3 nucleotides read TGCGCCAGCAGCTGGGTGGGGCCTTACGAGCAGTACTTC.

The chain joins TRBV2 to TRBJ2-7; D remains ambiguous. In germline, CDR1 is SNHLY, CDR2 FYNNEI. Trimming pared 6 bases from V and 4 bases from J, leaving 7 bases between. This CDR3 comprises 11 residues. The CDR3 DNA reads as TGTGCCAGCAGGGTAGCTTACGAGCAGTACTTC. It translates to CASRVAYEQYF.

The chain is built from TRBV27 and TRBJ1-2, with no clear D. The CDR3 runs to 14 residues. Trimming removed 3 bases at V and 4 bases at J, with 12 bases between. In germline, CDR1 is MNHEY, CDR2 SMNVEV (reference sequence). CDR3 residues: CASSFSTLSYGYTF. Written as DNA, the CDR3 is TGTGCCAGCAGTTTCTCGACACTCTCCTATGGCTACACCTTC.

The rearrangement joins TRBV30 to TRBJ2-7; no firm D call. Deletions cut 2 bases from V and 2 bases from J, with 7 bases between. CDR3 size: 12 residues. Germline lookup yields CDR1 GTSNPN and CDR2 SVGIG (reference sequence). Here the CDR3 DNA reads TGTGCCTGGAGTCCCTTCCCCTACGAGCAGTACTTC. It yields the protein CAWSPFPYEQYF.

The V call is TRBV27, the J call TRBJ2-7, with 9 bases aligning to TRBD2. V lost 7 bases to trimming and J lost 5 bases; unmatched junction nucleotides: 12. The germline V gene has CDR1 MNHEY and CDR2 SMNVEV (reference sequence). This CDR3 has 15 residues. The CDR3 protein is CASKKPGLARNEQYF. The CDR3 region has the DNA TGTGCCAGCAAAAAGCCGGGACTAGCTCGAAACGAGCAGTACTTC.

The J gene is TRBJ2-1, the V gene TRBV27; tentatively, D is TRBD1 (6 bases). The CDR3 has 15 residues. The V end was cut by 2 bases, the J end by 0 bases, with 8 bases between. CDR1 is MNHEY and CDR2 is SMNVEV in the germline V gene (reference sequence). The CDR3 spells CASSLQGSSYNEQFF. CDR3 nucleotide sequence: TGTGCCAGCAGTTTACAGGGGAGCTCCTACAATGAGCAGTTCTTC.